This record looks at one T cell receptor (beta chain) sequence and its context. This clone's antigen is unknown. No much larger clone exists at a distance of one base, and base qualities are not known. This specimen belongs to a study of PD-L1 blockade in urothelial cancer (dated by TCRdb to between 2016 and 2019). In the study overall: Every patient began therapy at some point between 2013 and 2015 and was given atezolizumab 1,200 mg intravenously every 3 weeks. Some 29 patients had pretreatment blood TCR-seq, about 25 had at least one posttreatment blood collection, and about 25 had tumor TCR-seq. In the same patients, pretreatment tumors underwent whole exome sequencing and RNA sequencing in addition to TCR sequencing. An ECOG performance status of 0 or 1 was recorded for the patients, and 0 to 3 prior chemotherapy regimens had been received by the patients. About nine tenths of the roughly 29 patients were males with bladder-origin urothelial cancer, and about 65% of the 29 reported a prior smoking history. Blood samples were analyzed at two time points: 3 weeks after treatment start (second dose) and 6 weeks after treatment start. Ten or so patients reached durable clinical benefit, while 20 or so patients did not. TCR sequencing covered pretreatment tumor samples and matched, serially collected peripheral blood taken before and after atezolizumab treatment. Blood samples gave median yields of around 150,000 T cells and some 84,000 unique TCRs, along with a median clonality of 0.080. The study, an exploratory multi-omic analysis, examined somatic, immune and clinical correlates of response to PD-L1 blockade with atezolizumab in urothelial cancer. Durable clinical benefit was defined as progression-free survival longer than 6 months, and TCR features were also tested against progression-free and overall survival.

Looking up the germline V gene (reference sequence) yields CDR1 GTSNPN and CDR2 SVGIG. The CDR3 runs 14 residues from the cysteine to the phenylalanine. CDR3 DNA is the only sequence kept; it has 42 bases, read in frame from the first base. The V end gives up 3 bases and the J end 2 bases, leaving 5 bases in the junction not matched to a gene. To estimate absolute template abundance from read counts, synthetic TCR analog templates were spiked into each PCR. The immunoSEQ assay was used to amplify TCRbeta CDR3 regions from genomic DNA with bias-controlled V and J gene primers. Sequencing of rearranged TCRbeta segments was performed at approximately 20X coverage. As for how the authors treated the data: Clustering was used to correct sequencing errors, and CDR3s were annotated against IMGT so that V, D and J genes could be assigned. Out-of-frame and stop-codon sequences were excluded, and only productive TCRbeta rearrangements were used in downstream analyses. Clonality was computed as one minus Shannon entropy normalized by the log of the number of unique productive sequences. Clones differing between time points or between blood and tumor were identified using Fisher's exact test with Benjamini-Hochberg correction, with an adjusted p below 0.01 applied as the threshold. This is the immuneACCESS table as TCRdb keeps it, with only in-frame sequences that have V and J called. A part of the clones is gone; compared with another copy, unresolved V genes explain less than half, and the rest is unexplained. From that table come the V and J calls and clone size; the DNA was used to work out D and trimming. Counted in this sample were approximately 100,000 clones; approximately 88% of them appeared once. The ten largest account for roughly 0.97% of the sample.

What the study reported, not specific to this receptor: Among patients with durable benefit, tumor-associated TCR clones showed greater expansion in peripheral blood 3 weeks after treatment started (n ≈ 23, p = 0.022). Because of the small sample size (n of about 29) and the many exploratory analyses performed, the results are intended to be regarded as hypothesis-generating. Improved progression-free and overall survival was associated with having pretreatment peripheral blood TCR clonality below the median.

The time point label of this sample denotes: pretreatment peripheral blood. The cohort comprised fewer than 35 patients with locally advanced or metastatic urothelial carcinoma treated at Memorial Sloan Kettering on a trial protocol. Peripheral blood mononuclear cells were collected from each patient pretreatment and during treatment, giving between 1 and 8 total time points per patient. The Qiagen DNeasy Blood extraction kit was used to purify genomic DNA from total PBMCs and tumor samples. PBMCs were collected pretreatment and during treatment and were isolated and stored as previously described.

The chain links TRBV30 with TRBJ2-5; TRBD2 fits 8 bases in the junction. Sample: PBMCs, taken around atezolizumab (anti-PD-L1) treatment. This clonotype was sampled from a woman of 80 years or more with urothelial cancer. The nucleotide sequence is TGTGCCTGGAGAAGGTCGGGAGGGCAAGAGACCCAGTACTTC. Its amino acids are CAWRRSGGQETQYF. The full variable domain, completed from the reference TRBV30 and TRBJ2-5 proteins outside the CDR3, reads SQTIHQWPATLVQPVGSPLSLECTVEGTSNPNLYWYRQAAGRGLQLLFYSVGIGQISSEVPQNLSASRPQDRQFILSSKKLLLSDSGFYLCAWRRSGGQETQYFGPGTRLLVL.